The clone carrying this TCR beta chain was observed once. The target antigen is unknown. The data derive from a study of T cell responses to AZD1222 COVID-19 vaccine. Sequenced by immunoSEQ multiplex PCR; TCRdb stores in-frame clones only, minus some. The table records 110,000 or so clones, 80% to 90% of them present only once. Study conclusions and caveats: Only five or six AZD1222 recipients were seropositive at baseline.

Material: peripheral blood, obtained 28 days after the second AZD1222 dose. The source of this sequence is an adult who received the AZD1222 COVID-19 vaccine.

The CDR3 sequence: CASSGQGSYEQYF. As DNA, the CDR3 is TGTGCCAGCAGCGGACAGGGCTCCTACGAGCAGTACTTC. This chain uses TRBV27 with TRBJ2-7, with 8 positions matching TRBD1. Germline assignment: CDR1 MNHEY and CDR2 SMNVEV (reference sequence). The CDR3 is 13 amino acids. V lost 6 bases and J lost 0; bases outside the gene matches: 1.